This TCR beta chain emerged from a study of OX40 agonist ivuxolimab in advanced cancers. Study-wide background: A diagnosis of hepatocellular carcinoma, melanoma, renal cell or head and neck cancer was present in dose-escalation patients.

Study results and caveats: CD8+ T cells (on average) carried more expanded clones than CD4+ T cells. It was also the case that some nonresponders had low normalized T-cell clonal expansion.

Germline V CDR1 and CDR2: MNHEY, SMNVEV (reference sequence). Deletions cut 7 bases from V and 4 bases from J, with 8 bases between. There are 11 residues in the CDR3. As regards this clone: Its antigen remains unknown. A much larger clone lies one base from this, so it may be a read error.

The sampling schedule covered blood at baseline, cycle 4 day 1, and cycle 7 day 1. Clones were sequenced by immunoSEQ multiplex PCR, and TCRdb holds only the in-frame ones, with some missing. The sample lists some 95,000 clones; roughly 87% were seen once. The J gene is TRBJ2-7, the V gene TRBV27; possible D gene TRBD1, 6 bases. This clonotype was sampled from an adult with an advanced solid tumor such as melanoma, head and neck, liver or kidney cancer. Material: CD4+ or CD8+ T cells sorted from blood, obtained in a trial of the OX40 agonist ivuxolimab. The CDR3 bases are TGTGCCAGCACCAGGGGTTACGAGCAGTACTTC. It is translated as CASTRGYEQYF.